This is a list of T cell receptor beta chains from one sample in a study of blood T cell repertoires in COVID-19. Produced via immunoSEQ multiplex PCR; TCRdb's table is partial and in-frame only. The sample comprises about 80,000 clones, more than 60% of which are singletons, and approximately 15% rests with the top ten. The sample consisted of peripheral blood. All receptors derive from a human donor in a cohort sampled during active COVID-19. CDR3s leave out the opening cysteine and the closing phenylalanine or tryptophan.

V gene: TRBV7-2; CDR3 protein: ASSLESSGIYGYT
V gene: TRBV6-5; CDR3 protein: ASGSGYNQPQH
V gene: TRBV11-2; CDR3 protein: ASSLYSSGANVLT
V gene: TRBV1; CDR3 protein: TSSQDRGGLYNEQF
V gene: TRBV7-8; CDR3 protein: ASSLAHPTGSSEAF
V gene: TRBV6-1; CDR3 protein: ASSDLAGAAGSQH
V gene: TRBV6-5; CDR3 protein: ASSQGLAGAGELF
V gene: TRBV5-1; CDR3 protein: ASRQGSSYNSPLH
V gene: TRBV7-3; CDR3 protein: ASSLGANYGYT
V gene: TRBV11-2; CDR3 protein: ASSFGQGLNEKLF
V gene: TRBV7-3; CDR3 protein: ASSATSGTPEQF
V gene: TRBV5-1; CDR3 protein: ASSSDLPDSLLFYGYT
V gene: TRBV27; CDR3 protein: ASRVAGGETQY
V gene: TRBV24-1; CDR3 protein: AAAGGGTDTQY
V gene: TRBV28; CDR3 protein: ASGGTGDTDTQY
V gene: TRBV9; CDR3 protein: ASSGQGGSNYGYT
V gene: TRBV28; CDR3 protein: ASTAAGIERGNEQF
V gene: TRBV18; CDR3 protein: ASSPYRDTYYGYT
V gene: TRBV28; CDR3 protein: ASSLFADRGRYEQY
V gene: TRBV24-1; CDR3 protein: ATSDSTGGNQPQH
V gene: TRBV11-2; CDR3 protein: ASSPLGRSETQY
V gene: TRBV24-1; CDR3 protein: ATSDMTSAQETQY
V gene: TRBV9; CDR3 protein: ASSVLPGAGELF
V gene: TRBV7-9; CDR3 protein: ASSLVGEGKGNSPLH
V gene: TRBV7-6; CDR3 protein: ASSPLAGVNTGELF
V gene: TRBV7-3; CDR3 protein: ASSPGTSGSTDTQY